This TCR beta chain is from a study of blood T cell repertoires in COVID-19. Study details: PBMCs, B-cell-depleted T cells, or T cells were the source of the cDNA or gDNA that made up the material.

V lost 6 bases to trimming and J lost 7 bases; unmatched junction nucleotides: 6. The CDR3 length is 12 residues. Germline values: CDR1 MNHEY, CDR2 SVGEGT. Authors' methods: Researchers report that nucleated cell counts were estimated from reference gene primer amplification. Data came from immunoSEQ multiplex PCR; TCRdb stores just in-frame clones and leaves some out. V and J calls and clone size come straight from that table; D and trimming were deduced from the DNA. This sample carries about 83,000 clones, roughly nine tenths of them seen once, and the ten largest clones take about 2.9%. The chain combines TRBV6-2 or TRBV6-3 with TRBJ2-7, with TRBD2 identical over 7 bases. The origin of this receptor is a woman aged 45 to 65 with active or convalescent COVID-19. Sequencing was performed on peripheral blood. In DNA form, the CDR3 reads TGTGCCAGCAGCGAGGGAGGGCAGGAGCAGTACTTC. Protein: CASSEGGQEQYF.